Below are 27 T cell receptor beta chains sequenced from a single sample in a study of blood T cell repertoires in COVID-19. The data were produced by immunoSEQ multiplex PCR, yet TCRdb's version contains in-frame clones alone and is incomplete. Of around 170,000 clones listed, about 81% are singletons. Sequencing used peripheral blood. Receptor source: a woman at least 80 years old with COVID-19, enrolled during active disease.

The DNA for the CDR3 is TGTGCCAGCAGTAAGGGGACATCTGGCTACACCTTC. Protein product: CASSKGTSGYTF. The rearrangement uses TRBV6-6 and TRBJ1-2, with D perhaps matching TRBD1 (6 bases). Germline lookup yields CDR1 MNHNY and CDR2 SVGAGI (reference sequence). The CDR3 covers 12 residues. V was trimmed by 5 bases and J by 7 bases, leaving 11 bases between them.

The rearrangement uses TRBV6-6 and TRBJ2-7, with TRBD2 identical over 13 bases. This CDR3 region has 16 residues. Trimming at V came to 5 bases and at J to 5 bases, leaving 9 bases not matched to a gene. Germline V CDR1 and CDR2: MNHNY, SVGAGI (reference sequence). In nucleotides, the CDR3 is TGTGCCAGCAGTCTCCGGACTAGCGGGAGCTACCACGAGCAGTACTTC. Protein: CASSLRTSGSYHEQYF.

The J gene is TRBJ2-5, the V gene TRBV5-6; TRBD1 agrees at 9 bases. CDR1 is SGHDT and CDR2 is YYEEEE in the germline V gene. With V trimmed by 4 bases and J by 3 bases, 7 bases remained unmatched. The CDR3 consists of 15 residues. CDR3 in amino acids: CASSASGTGKETQYF. DNA for the CDR3: TGTGCCAGCAGCGCCTCCGGGACAGGGAAAGAGACCCAGTACTTC. The variable domain in full, completed from reference TRBV5-6 and TRBJ2-5, reads DAGVTQSPTHLIKTRGQQVTLRCSPKSGHDTVSWYQQALGQGPQFIFQYYEEEERQRGNFPDRFSGHQFPNYSSELNVNALLLGDSALYLCASSASGTGKETQYFGPGTRLLVL.

This chain joins TRBV7-2 and TRBJ2-7, with 7 positions matching TRBD2. The germline gives CDR1 SGHTA, CDR2 FQGNSA. With V trimmed by 5 bases and J by 6 bases, 19 bases remained unmatched. The CDR3 extends over 17 amino acids. The chain's CDR3 is CASSPRVSGTTPGEQYF. CDR3 sequence (DNA): TGTGCCAGCAGCCCCAGAGTCAGCGGGACGACGCCCGGCGAGCAGTACTTC.

This clone was detected a few times. This sequence joins TRBV6-2 or TRBV6-3 and TRBJ1-6; TRBD1 matches 7 bases. The CDR3 sequence is 14 residues long. The ends lost 1 base at V and 8 bases at J; junction bases unmatched: 2. Germline lookup yields CDR1 MNHEY and CDR2 SVGEGT. The CDR3 nucleotides are TGTGCCAGCAGTTACTTCGGACAGGATTCACCCCTCCACTTT. Translated, it gives CASSYFGQDSPLHF.

The chain uses TRBV6-2 or TRBV6-3 and TRBJ1-5, with D possibly matching TRBD1 (6 bases). Trimming took off 2 bases at V and 2 bases at J, with 19 bases between the two ends. CDR1 and CDR2 (germline): MNHEY, SVGEGT. The CDR3 is made up of 18 amino acids. Here the CDR3 reads CASSYHPRQGFGNQPQHF. The DNA for the CDR3 is TGTGCCAGCAGTTACCACCCACGCCAGGGGTTCGGCAATCAGCCCCAGCATTTT.

The rearrangement uses TRBV19 and TRBJ1-3; possibly TRBD1 for D (5 bases). The CDR3 contains 13 residues. Looked up from germline, CDR1 is LNHDA and CDR2 is SQIVND (reference sequence). The V end lost 6 bases, the J end lost 0 bases, and 6 bases lay between the germline ends. CDR3 coding DNA: TGTGCCAGTAGCGACAGCTCTGGAAACACCATATATTTT. It translates to CASSDSSGNTIYF.

This clone was counted only a few times. CDR3 coding DNA: TGTGCCAGCAGTGGAGCGGACAGCAAAGAGACCCAGTACTTC. It translates to CASSGADSKETQYF. The genes are TRBV6-1 and TRBJ2-5, with D perhaps matching TRBD1 (6 bases). The CDR3 length is 14 residues. Per germline, CDR1 MNHNS and CDR2 SASEGT. V gave up 4 bases and J gave up 3 bases, with 12 bases separating them.

The chain is built from TRBV21-1 and TRBJ2-7; TRBD1, the D gene given by the table, was not confirmed from the DNA. TRBV21-1 is reported as a pseudogene. The CDR3 runs 15 residues. CDR3 nucleotides: TGTGCCAGCAGCCACAGGGAGAGTGCTCCCTACGAGCAGTACTTC. It specifies CASSHRESAPYEQYF.

This chain joins TRBV6-2 or TRBV6-3 and TRBJ1-6; 8 nucleotides agree with TRBD1. Germline values: CDR1 MNHEY, CDR2 SVGEGT. The CDR3 is made up of 14 amino acids. Trimming removed 6 bases from V and 4 bases from J; junction bases left unmatched: 2. CDR3 amino acids: CASSRQGYNSPLHF. In DNA, the CDR3 is TGTGCCAGCAGCCGACAGGGGTATAATTCACCCCTCCACTTT.

This clone was seen repeatedly, ten times or more. At the DNA level, this CDR3 is encoded by other sequences in the same sample as well. The genes are TRBV10-3 and TRBJ1-1; D uncertain. The V gene lost 0 bases and the J gene lost 3 bases, with 8 bases spanning the gap. Germline CDR1 and CDR2: ENHRY and SYGVKD. CDR3 length equals 14 residues. The CDR3 DNA sequence: TGTGCCATCAGTGAGTCAGGCGGGGACACTGAAGCTTTCTTT. Protein sequence: CAISESGGDTEAFF.

The rearrangement joins TRBV4-1 to TRBJ1-6, with unresolved D. V was cut by 2 bases and J by 0 bases, with 11 bases left in between. The CDR3 is 17 residues long. Germline V gene data show CDR1 as MGHRA and CDR2 as YSYEKL. CDR3 nucleotide sequence: TGCGCCAGCAGCCAAAGTGCCCCGAGCTCCTATAATTCACCCCTCCACTTT. This sequence encodes CASSQSAPSSYNSPLHF.

This chain uses TRBV18 with TRBJ1-4; 11 bases are shared with TRBD1. V lost 3 bases, J lost 8 bases, and 2 bases stayed unmatched. The CDR3 is 14 residues long. Germline-derived CDR1 and CDR2 are KGHSH and LQKENI. In nucleotides, the CDR3 is TGTGCCAGCTCACCGGGACAGGGGGACGAAAAACTGTTTTTT. Translated: CASSPGQGDEKLFF.

This clone was found once. The V and J genes are TRBV5-6 and TRBJ2-7, with D possibly matching TRBD1 (5 bases). V was pared by 5 bases and J by 2 bases, with 23 bases between. CDR3 length equals 17 residues. Germline-derived CDR1 and CDR2 are SGHDT and YYEEEE. The CDR3, as DNA: TGTGCCAGCAGTCACTCCTACCCTCGGACATGGACCTACGAGCAGTACTTC. Translating gives CASSHSYPRTWTYEQYF.

The chain couples TRBV11-2 to TRBJ2-5; 9 nucleotides match TRBD2. Germline assignment: CDR1 SGHAT and CDR2 FQNNGV. After removal of 2 bases from V and 5 bases from J, the junction contained 9 bases not matched to a gene. The CDR3 contains 16 residues. CDR3 residues: CASSLLTRGGLETQYF. The CDR3 DNA follows: TGTGCCAGCAGCTTACTTACGCGGGGGGGCCTTGAGACCCAGTACTTC.

The V gene is TRBV21-1, the J gene TRBJ1-5; the table names TRBD1, a call not compared with the DNA. TRBV21-1 is flagged as a pseudogene. The CDR3 consists of 14 residues. Written as DNA, the CDR3 is TGTGCCAGCAGCCCGGACAGGGTAGGTCAGCCCCAGCATTTT. Translated: CASSPDRVGQPQHF.

The chain is built from TRBV27 and TRBJ2-3; 7 bases line up with TRBD1. Trimming cost V 3 bases and J 4 bases; bases outside gene matches: 10. Germline CDR1 and CDR2: MNHEY and SMNVEV (reference sequence). The CDR3 runs 16 residues. The CDR3 coding sequence is TGTGCCAGCAGTTTCCTGACAGGGCATATTCCAGATACGCAGTATTTT. Its translation is CASSFLTGHIPDTQYF.

The gene calls are TRBV20-1 and TRBJ2-2; maybe TRBD2 (6 bases). The germline gives CDR1 DFQATT, CDR2 SNEGSKA (reference sequence). Trimming took off 3 bases at V and 5 bases at J, with 10 bases between the two ends. The CDR3 contains 13 residues. In DNA form, the CDR3 reads TGCAGTGCTAGTTCTAGCGTTACCGGGGAGCTGTTTTTT. It specifies CSASSSVTGELFF.

This chain connects TRBV28 to TRBJ1-6; 7 nucleotides line up with TRBD1. Germline V gene data show CDR1 as MDHEN and CDR2 as SYDVKM. The length of the CDR3 is 14 residues. The junction had 3 bases not matched to a gene; V was cut back by 2 bases and J by 8 bases. Here the CDR3 reads CASSLRQGYSPLHF. The CDR3 nucleotides read TGTGCCAGCAGTTTACGACAGGGTTATTCACCCCTCCACTTT. Filled out from reference TRBV28 and TRBJ1-6, the complete variable domain reads DVKVTQSSRYLVKRTGEKVFLECVQDMDHENMFWYRQDPGLGLRLIYFSYDVKMKEKGDIPEGYSVSREKKERFSLILESASTNQTSMYLCASSLRQGYSPLHFGNGTRLTVT.

The rearrangement joins TRBV27 to TRBJ1-1; possibly TRBD1 for D (6 bases). Germline values: CDR1 MNHEY, CDR2 SMNVEV (reference sequence). The germline V and J ends were trimmed by 5 bases and 3 bases, with 10 bases remaining between them. The CDR3 is 13 amino acids. CDR3 DNA: TGTGCCAGCAGTAGACAGGAGTACACTGAAGCTTTCTTT. Its translation is CASSRQEYTEAFF.

This clone appeared once. CDR3 sequence (DNA): TGTGCCAGCAGTTTCGAGTGGGACAGGGTAATGAACACTGAAGCTTTCTTT. Translating it yields CASSFEWDRVMNTEAFF. The chain combines TRBV28 with TRBJ1-1, with TRBD1 identical over 9 bases. Germline V lookup: CDR1 MDHEN, CDR2 SYDVKM. V lost 3 bases, J lost 0 bases, and 8 bases stayed unmatched. The CDR3 extends over 17 amino acids.

The rearrangement uses TRBV10-1 and TRBJ2-7; D uncertain. This CDR3 is built from 14 residues. The germline V gene has CDR1 WNHNN and CDR2 SYGVQD (reference sequence). V was pared by 7 bases and J by 2 bases, with 15 bases between. The CDR3 sequence is CASIAASTTYEQYF. The CDR3 region has the DNA TGCGCCAGCATTGCGGCCAGTACCACCTACGAGCAGTACTTC.

This chain connects TRBV6-6 to TRBJ2-1; 8 nucleotides line up with TRBD2. Germline CDR1 is MNHNY and CDR2 is SVGAGI (reference sequence). V shed 6 bases, J shed 6 bases, and the junction held 13 bases outside the gene matches. CDR3 length: 16 amino acids. Written as DNA, the CDR3 is TGTGCCAGCAGCCCAACAACTAGCGGTAGACGCAATGAGCAGTTCTTC. Translating gives CASSPTTSGRRNEQFF.

This chain links TRBV7-9 with TRBJ2-1, with 8 positions matching TRBD2. Germline V gives CDR1 SEHNR, CDR2 FQNEAQ (reference sequence). Germline trimming cut 5 bases from V and 8 bases from J; bases unmatched to any gene: 5. The CDR3 spans 13 residues. CDR3 coding DNA: TGTGCCAGCAGCCGACCGGGAGGGGATGAGCAGTTCTTC. Translating it yields CASSRPGGDEQFF.

The DNA for the CDR3 is TGCGCCAGCAGCCACAGCGGGACAGGGGACCCTTGGATGGATGGCTACACCTTC. As protein: CASSHSGTGDPWMDGYTF. J is TRBJ1-2 and V is TRBV5-1; 10 nucleotides align to TRBD1. This CDR3 spans 18 amino acids. The V gene end was trimmed by 4 bases and the J gene end by 6 bases; junction bases not matched to a gene: 18. Germline CDR1 SGHRS, CDR2 YFSETQ.

The chain combines TRBV5-4 with TRBJ2-3; 7 nucleotides match TRBD2. Germline CDR1 SGHNT, CDR2 YYREEE (reference sequence). The CDR3 consists of 16 residues. The V segment lost 7 bases and the J segment 2 bases; nucleotides outside the gene matches: 13. As DNA, the CDR3 is TGTGCCAGCCAAGTCAATTTGCAGCGGGACACAGATACGCAGTATTTT. Translating gives CASQVNLQRDTDTQYF.

This rearrangement joins TRBV25-1 to TRBJ1-1, with D possibly TRBD1 on 6 matching bases. Trimming cost V 4 bases and J 4 bases, with 19 bases left between them. This CDR3 region has 16 residues. From germline, CDR1 is MGHDK and CDR2 SYGVNS. CDR3 amino acids: CASSGPQQGFTTEAFF. The DNA of the CDR3 is TGTGCCAGCAGTGGACCTCAACAGGGTTTTACCACTGAAGCTTTCTTT.